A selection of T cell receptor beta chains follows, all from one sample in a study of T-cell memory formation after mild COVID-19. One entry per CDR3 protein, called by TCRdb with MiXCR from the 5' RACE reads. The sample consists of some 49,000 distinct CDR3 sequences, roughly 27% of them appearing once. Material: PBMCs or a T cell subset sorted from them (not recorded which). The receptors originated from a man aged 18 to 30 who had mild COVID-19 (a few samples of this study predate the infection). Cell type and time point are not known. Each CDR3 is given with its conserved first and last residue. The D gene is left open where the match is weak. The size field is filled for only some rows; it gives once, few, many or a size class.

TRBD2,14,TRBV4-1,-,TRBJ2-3,CASSQAASGGPQYF,TGCGCCAGCAGCCAAGCCGCTAGCGGGGGCCCGCAGTATTTT
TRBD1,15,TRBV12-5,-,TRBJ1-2,CASGFPGTANYGYTF,TGTGCTAGTGGTTTCCCCGGGACAGCTAACTATGGCTACACCTTC
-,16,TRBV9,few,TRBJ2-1,CASSVAEGLGMYEQFF,TGTGCCAGCAGCGTAGCGGAAGGGTTAGGAATGTATGAGCAGTTCTTC
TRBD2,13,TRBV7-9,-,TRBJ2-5,CASSSGLEKTQYF,TGTGCCAGCAGCTCGGGACTAGAGAAGACCCAGTACTTC
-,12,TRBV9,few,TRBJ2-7,CASSGEVDEQYF,TGTGCCAGCAGTGGAGAGGTGGACGAGCAGTACTTC
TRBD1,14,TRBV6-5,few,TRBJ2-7,CASSGDRGRYEQYF,TGTGCCAGCAGCGGGGACAGGGGGCGGTACGAGCAGTACTTC
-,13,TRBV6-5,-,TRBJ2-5,CASSLGPQETQYF,TGTGCCAGCAGCCTAGGGCCCCAAGAGACCCAGTACTTC
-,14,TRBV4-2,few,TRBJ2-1,CASSQAGEWDEQFF,TGTGCCAGCAGCCAAGCGGGGGAGTGGGATGAGCAGTTCTTC
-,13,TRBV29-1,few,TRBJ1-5,CSAGGGSNQPQHF,TGCAGCGCCGGAGGGGGTAGCAATCAGCCCCAGCATTTT
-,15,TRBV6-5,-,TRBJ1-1,CASSYLRKGDTEAFF,TGTGCCAGCAGTTACTTGCGGAAAGGGGATACTGAAGCTTTCTTT
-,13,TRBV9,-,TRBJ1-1,CASSPPRGTEAFF,TGTGCCAGCAGCCCCCCTAGGGGAACTGAAGCTTTCTTT
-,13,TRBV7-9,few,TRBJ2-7,CASSASESYEQYF,TGTGCCAGCAGCGCTAGCGAGTCCTACGAGCAGTACTTC
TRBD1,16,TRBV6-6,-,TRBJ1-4,CASSGPGTELNEKLFF,TGTGCCAGCAGCGGCCCAGGGACAGAGTTAAATGAAAAACTGTTTTTT
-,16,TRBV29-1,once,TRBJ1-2,CSVVLSVPIENYGYTF,TGCAGCGTTGTACTCTCGGTACCCATAGAAAACTATGGCTACACCTTC